This T cell receptor beta chain came from a study of cytomegalovirus exposure and HLA in healthy donors (dated by TCRdb to the late 2010s). Broadly, across the study: In an earlier analysis of roughly 500 of the donors, about 260 Gb of sequence data and 100 million or so unique TCR beta sequences from roughly 180 million T cells were reported. Along with the approximately 650-subject first cohort, a separate validation cohort of over a hundred different subjects was used. In the later analysis, no new phenotypic data were used to find candidate immune exposures; instead, reliance was placed on TCR beta sequences and their occurrence across donors. Of the 300 to 500 genotyped donors, approximately 81% were placed in the genetic ancestry cluster associated with self-reported Caucasian donors. The study combined high-throughput TCR immunosequencing, statistical association of individual TCRs with disease status, and machine learning to predict cytomegalovirus infection status. Roughly 290 gigabases of sequencing data and around 85 million unique TCR sequences made up an early release that covered 500 to 700 HLA-typed donors. The study profiled the T cell repertoires of 500 to 800 subjects by immunosequencing and related them to cytomegalovirus serostatus. In a later analysis, previously published TCR beta repertoires from 666 donors were re-analyzed and high-resolution HLA genotyping was added so that TCR occurrence patterns could be studied. Four or five DR-DQ haplotypes were handled as single units for association and clustering because linkage in the cohort was strong. Donor age, sex, ethnicity and CMV serostatus were compiled together with the repertoire data. Among 350 to 400 genotyped donors of the cohort, an average of approximately 250,000 unique TCR beta nucleotide sequences were sequenced per donor, around a sixth of them non-productive. The aim of the study was to test whether cataloging public T cell receptors could identify signatures of past pathogen exposure. Typing coverage differed by locus: A, B, C, DRB1 and DQB1 were typed in about 620-630 donors, DQA1 in about 500, DPA1 in some 600, and DPB1 in 472. Every discovery cohort repertoire had been produced on one sequencing platform. A later genetic analysis used genome-wide SNP genotypes for 398 of the 666 donors, treating that subset as a discovery cohort. Both class I and class II loci were covered by HLA typing, at four-digit resolution. An earlier analysis of fewer than 750 of the donors used high-throughput TCR beta sequencing to judge whether each TCR beta V gene segment behaved as functional or pseudogenic. Points the paper makes about the study in general: The earlier analysis of 587 of the donors excluded 15 to 20 rarely observed V segments, including chromosome 9 orphons, because counts were too low. In a later analysis, the rate of TCR association differed among HLA loci, with DRB1 alleles having the most associated TCRs and HLA-C alleles having the fewest. Specific HLA alleles were associated with 16,951 TCR beta sequences at a false discovery rate of 0.05 in a later analysis. This cohort had only TCR beta chains sequenced, and the lack of alpha or paired-chain data limited which features could be detected. A total of 164 TCR beta chains were listed by the study as associated with cytomegalovirus. Sequencing depth was assumed to be roughly uniform across donors in the presence/absence analyses, though that assumption may not hold. In a later analysis, most CMV-associated TCR beta chains were found to appear HLA-restricted, with HLA associations seemingly driven largely by CMV exposure. A further reported finding was that TCR beta sequences accurately predicted the HLA-A and HLA-B alleles for most subjects in the first cohort. Cytomegalovirus status was reported to be diagnosed by the classifier with high specificity and sensitivity in both the original and validation cohorts. In a later analysis, several top co-occurrence clusters were reported to appear linked to parvovirus B19, influenza, CMV and Epstein-Barr virus. Strong co-occurrence of HLA alleles, especially DR and DQ, made assigning TCR associations to individual alleles difficult. Three of the identified cytomegalovirus-associated TCR beta chains were confirmed in vitro to be specific for cytomegalovirus antigens. In an earlier analysis of a few hundred of the donors, most TCR beta V segments were observed in productive rearrangements about 87% or about 30% of the time, broadly matching IMGT annotations. Compared with the 666-donor mean, donors in an Asian-associated ancestry cluster had fewer N-insertions in productive TCRs, according to a later genetic analysis. CMV serostatus was the only immune exposure information available for the cohort. Correlated functional status among segregating V segments might be attributable to linkage disequilibrium, but an unknown experimental factor could not be ruled out. Across donors, most TCR sequences were observed very rarely, whereas some public TCRs were present in many individuals. HLA typing was unavailable for some donors at each locus, so association tests used only the typed subset. A cluster of highly shared sequence variants was judged likely to be a technical artifact of the sequencing pipeline. A later genetic analysis associated a missense DCLRE1C variant with V-gene and J-gene trimming of TCR beta chains, and an independent cohort replicated the association. In a later analysis, HLA-associated TCR beta chains were found to be more clonally expanded and to have lower generation probabilities than equally common non-associated chains. It was suggested by the authors that the approach could potentially be generalized to other disease states and immunological phenotypes.

With regard to this clone: The antigen it binds to is not known. Per-nucleotide qualities are absent, and no much larger clonotype sits a single base away.

Library generation was performed with the immunoSEQ multiplex PCR assay. A mixture of 60 forward primers for TCR Vbeta segments and 13 reverse primers for TCR Jbeta segments was used in the multiplex PCR. A multiplex PCR assay on genomic DNA amplified the CDR3 region of rearranged TCR beta genes. The amplified TCR beta libraries were sequenced on the Illumina HiSeq System as 87-base-pair reads. Processing in the source paper ran as follows. Across the 700 or so repertoires, a later analysis counted some 80 million unique TCR beta chains, around 10 million of which were shared by at least two donors. A nearest-neighbor algorithm error-corrected the raw reads and collapsed the reads into unique sequences, merging closely related sequences to remove PCR and sequencing errors. Alignment of CDR3 sequences to IMGT reference sequences was used to assign V, D and J gene segments. For a sequence to be retained, at least a six-nucleotide match to both a V gene segment and a J gene segment was required. A rearrangement was called productive if the CDR3 had no stop codons and remained in frame with V and J, and every other rearrangement was called non-productive. Following IMGT convention, CDR3 was defined as the stretch from the second conserved V-encoded cysteine up to the conserved J-encoded phenylalanine. The earlier analysis of roughly 590 of the donors excluded any sequence lacking an unambiguous match to a single V gene segment. An earlier analysis of several hundred of the donors called V segments functional above 56.7% productive rearrangements and segregating when the between-donor standard deviation exceeded 5%. To diagnose cytomegalovirus status from the catalog of TCR beta chain sequences, a statistical classification framework was built. A later analysis assigned V and J genes by comparing TCR nucleotide sequences with IMGT/GENE-DB human TR gene sequences. The TCRdist pipeline was used in a later analysis to assign CDR3 sequences and most-parsimonious VDJ recombination scenarios. In a later analysis, each TCR beta chain was defined by its CDR3 amino acid sequence together with its V-gene family, and reads lacking a unique V-gene family were excluded. A later analysis removed nearly 600 highly shared, low-generation-probability nucleotide sequences to deal with suspected cross-contamination and a sequencing artifact. In a later analysis, a clonal expansion index was calculated for each public chain from normalized within-repertoire ranks of inferred template counts. In a later analysis, generation probabilities were computed using a VDJ recombination model fitted to out-of-frame rearrangements, and the results were checked against IGoR. In a later analysis, TCR-TCR, TCR-HLA and TCR-CMV co-occurrence was scored with hypergeometric tests, and a repertoire-size bias correction was applied to TCR pairs. In a later analysis, false discovery rates were estimated by permuting HLA or CMV assignments 20 times. A later analysis grouped co-occurring TCRs with DBSCAN, adding TCRdist sequence similarity when clustering within HLA-allele-positive subsets. Co-occurrence clustering excluded repertoires with fewer than 30,000 or more than 120,000 public chains, plus five with anomalous nucleotide sharing. The table comes from immuneACCESS by way of TCRdb, which keeps in-frame sequences with V and J called. Part of the clones is missing from these tables; in studies checked, under half for an unresolved V gene and the rest for unknown reasons. D and trimming were read from the DNA, whereas the V and J calls and clone size are those reported in that table. The sample table holds 130,000 to 150,000 clones, of which about 80% were seen once. Around 2.5% of the sample rests with the top ten.

The cohort was made up of roughly 670 healthy bone marrow donors. All cohort members were sampled while nominally healthy, although unrecorded immune exposures were likely present. The donor was CMV seropositive and belonged to the group of around 300 seropositive cohort members. Each donor provided a peripheral blood sample, and peripheral blood mononuclear cells were used for TCR beta sequencing. Genomic DNA extraction from the blood cell samples was performed with the Qiagen DNeasy Blood Extraction Kit. The clonotype was recovered from a woman younger than 30 in good health and CMV-seropositive. Sequencing was carried out using PBMCs.

The bases are TGTGCCAGCTCCCACGTCCCACAGGGATCGTCCACTGAAGCTTTCTTT. Translated, this is CASSHVPQGSSTEAFF. The chain is made from TRBV11-2 and TRBJ1-1; perhaps TRBD1 is the D gene, with 6 bases matching. Measured from the cysteine to the phenylalanine, the CDR3 is 16 residues long. Only the CDR3 region is kept as DNA, spanning 48 bases read in frame from base 1. V is shortened by 8 bases, J by 4 bases, and the region joining them spans 23 bases. The germline V gene specifies SGHAT as CDR1 and FQNNGV as CDR2.